Listed here are 29 T cell receptor beta chains from one sample, sequenced in a study of identical twins. A single record per CDR3 protein comes from TCRdb applying MiXCR to the 5' RACE reads. The sample yields some 1,600,000 distinct CDR3 sequences, about 32% seen once. The sample comprised cord blood. Receptors originate from a newborn girl in good health.

This clonotype was picked up a small number of times. The V call is TRBV28, the J call TRBJ2-7; TRBD2 matches at 12 bases. The length of the CDR3 is 20 residues. Per the germline V gene, CDR1 is MDHEN and CDR2 is SYDVKM. The V gene end was trimmed by 5 bases and the J gene end by 0 bases; junction bases not matched to a gene: 17. CDR3 in amino acids: CASSQQVGLAGSLGSYEQYF. In nucleotides, the CDR3 is TGTGCCAGCAGTCAACAAGTTGGACTAGCGGGATCGCTAGGCTCCTACGAGCAGTACTTC.

As to this clonotype: One end of the junction varies from germline; a read error may be responsible. V usage is TRBV28 and J usage is TRBJ1-1; 8 nucleotides line up with TRBD1. Per germline, CDR1 MDHEN and CDR2 SYDVKM. The CDR3 extends over 14 amino acids. Written as DNA, the CDR3 is TGTGCCGGCAGTCCACCTGAGGGGACAGGCCTAGCTTTCTTT. Its translation is CAGSPPEGTGLAFF.

This clonotype was seen at least ten times. An end of the junction differs from the germline gene, which may be a read error. J is TRBJ2-4 and V is TRBV5-1, with TRBD1 matching 12 bases. CDR3 length: 14 amino acids. Per germline, CDR1 SGHRS and CDR2 YFSETQ. The CDR3 here is CASSLGQGANIQYF. The CDR3 DNA follows: TGTGCCAGCAGTTTGGGACAGGGGGCAAACATTCAGTACTTC. The full variable domain, its missing parts supplied by reference TRBV5-1 and TRBJ2-4, is KAGVTQTPRYLIKTRGQQVTLSCSPISGHRSVSWYQQTPGQGLQFLFEYFSETQRNKGNFPGRFSGRQFSNSRSEMNVSTLELGDSALYLCASSLGQGANIQYFGAGTRLSVL.

The chain links TRBV2 to TRBJ1-2; TRBD1 is a possible D gene (5 bases). Germline values: CDR1 SNHLY, CDR2 FYNNEI. Trimming stripped 7 bases from V and 3 bases from J, with 15 bases between. The CDR3 has 14 residues. In DNA, the CDR3 is TGTGCCAGCACCCTGTCGGCAGGGTACTATGGCTACACCTTC. Its protein product is CASTLSAGYYGYTF.

J is TRBJ2-1 and V is TRBV9, with D perhaps being TRBD1 or TRBD2 (5 bases each). The CDR3 length is 15 residues. V was shortened by 8 bases and J by 0 bases, with 15 bases between the two germline ends. Germline V gives CDR1 SGDLS, CDR2 YYNGEE. CDR3 residues: CASTTGPPSYNEQFF. The DNA of the CDR3 is TGTGCCAGTACGACGGGACCCCCCTCCTACAATGAGCAGTTCTTC.

This clonotype showed up just a few times. The V gene is TRBV3-1, the J gene TRBJ2-1, with 10 bases aligning to TRBD2. CDR1 is LGHDT, CDR2 YNNKEL, per germline (reference sequence). V was pared by 1 base and J by 4 bases, with 10 bases of the junction left unmatched. The CDR3 spans 18 residues. The CDR3 reads CASSQGSASGRRYNEQFF. For the CDR3, the DNA is TGTGCCAGCAGCCAAGGTTCTGCTAGCGGGAGAAGGTACAATGAGCAGTTCTTC.

The V call is TRBV14, the J call TRBJ2-3; D gene uncertain. Germline V lookup: CDR1 SGHDN, CDR2 FVKESK. Trimming removed 0 bases from V and 0 bases from J, with 22 bases in between. The CDR3 extends over 20 amino acids. CDR3 residues: CASSQERANGLSFSTDTQYF. CDR3 DNA: TGTGCCAGCAGCCAAGAAAGGGCAAATGGCCTTTCCTTTAGCACAGATACGCAGTATTTT.

Many counts were recorded for this clonotype. The chain couples TRBV4-2 to TRBJ2-1, with TRBD1 identical over 8 bases. This CDR3 has 12 residues. The germline gives CDR1 LGHNA, CDR2 YNFKEQ. J was trimmed by 6 bases and V by 8 bases; bases with no gene match: 3. The CDR3 coding sequence is TGTGCCAGCCGGACAGGGAGCAATGAGCAGTTCTTC. The encoded protein is CASRTGSNEQFF.

The CDR3, as DNA: TGTGCCAGCAGCTTCTGGACAGGGACGAGCTCCTACGAGCAGTACTTC. Protein sequence: CASSFWTGTSSYEQYF. The chain employs TRBV5-8 and TRBJ2-7; 8 bases map to TRBD1. This CDR3 has 16 amino acids. Trimming at V came to 2 bases and at J to 0 bases, leaving 7 bases not matched to a gene. Germline V gene sequence: CDR1 SGHTS, CDR2 YDEGEE.

In regard to this clonotype: A read error may account for a junction end that differs from germline. The gene calls are TRBV25-1 and TRBJ1-1, with D tentatively TRBD1 (6 bases). CDR3 length: 12 amino acids. The germline V gene encodes CDR1 MGHDK and CDR2 SYGVNS. CDR3 region: CACSTGSTEAFF. In nucleotides, the CDR3 is TGTGCCTGCAGTACAGGGAGCACTGAAGCTTTCTTT.

The chain recombines TRBV5-1 with TRBJ2-3; TRBD2 matches 8 bases. CDR3 length: 17 residues. Germline CDR1 and CDR2: SGHRS and YFSETQ. Trimming took 2 bases from V and 3 from J; bases not matched to a gene: 11. CDR3 in DNA: TGCGCCAGCAGCTTACCACGGACTAGCCGCGGTACAGATACGCAGTATTTT. This codes for CASSLPRTSRGTDTQYF.

This clonotype was seen just once. V is TRBV4-1 and J is TRBJ1-1, with 11 bases identical to TRBD1. Germline V CDR1 and CDR2: MGHRA, YSYEKL. J was trimmed by 12 bases and V by 3 bases; bases with no gene match: 9. The CDR3 is 14 amino acids. The CDR3 DNA sequence: TGCGCCAGCAGCCAGCAGGACAGGGGGCGAAGACCTTTCTTT. This translates into CASSQQDRGRRPFF.

This clonotype has more than one count but fewer than ten. The J gene is TRBJ2-5, the V gene TRBV5-5; TRBD1 matches at 7 bases. TRBJ2-7 matches the DNA end more closely, so the J call is doubtful. Germline V gene sequence: CDR1 SGHKS, CDR2 YYEKEE (reference sequence). The CDR3 totals 14 residues. CDR3 region: CASSFRGSPSEQYF. The CDR3 DNA reads as TGTGCCAGCAGCTTCAGGGGGTCCCCCTCCGAGCAGTACTTC.

The V and J genes are TRBV20-1 and TRBJ1-2; 8 nucleotides line up with TRBD1. The J segment lost 5 bases and the V segment lost 2 bases, leaving 7 bases of the junction unmatched. The CDR3 is 14 amino acids. The V gene's germline CDR1 is DFQATT and CDR2 SNEGSKA (reference sequence). The CDR3 DNA is TGCAGTGCTAGAATCCCTCAGGGGGCGTATGGCTACACCTTC. As protein: CSARIPQGAYGYTF.

This clonotype was seen more than once but under ten times. The CDR3 here is CATGQSSSYNEQFF. The CDR3 DNA reads TGTGCCACCGGCCAAAGTTCCTCCTACAATGAGCAGTTCTTC. The genes are TRBV24-1 and TRBJ2-1; D gene unclear. Deletions cut 9 bases from V and 0 bases from J, with 11 bases between. This CDR3 spans 14 amino acids. CDR1 KGHDR and CDR2 SFDVKD come from the germline V gene.

V is TRBV5-1 and J is TRBJ2-2; D uncertain. V gave up 2 bases and J gave up 8 bases, with 4 bases separating them. The CDR3 totals 11 residues. Germline values: CDR1 SGHRS, CDR2 YFSETQ. The CDR3 bases are TGCGCCAGCAGCTTATATGGGGAGCTGTTTTTT. Its protein product is CASSLYGELFF. The full variable domain, rest sourced from reference TRBV5-1 and TRBJ2-2, is KAGVTQTPRYLIKTRGQQVTLSCSPISGHRSVSWYQQTPGQGLQFLFEYFSETQRNKGNFPGRFSGRQFSNSRSEMNVSTLELGDSALYLCASSLYGELFFGEGSRLTVL.

This sequence joins TRBV9 and TRBJ2-3; possibly TRBD2 for D (5 bases). The V gene's germline CDR1 is SGDLS and CDR2 YYNGEE. The CDR3 contains 14 residues. Trimming removed 4 bases at V and 10 bases at J, with 19 bases between. The CDR3 coding sequence is TGTGCCAGCAGCCCTGCAGCTCTAGCCCTGGCGCAGTATTTT. This encodes CASSPAALALAQYF.

This clonotype was seen more than once but under ten times. V usage is TRBV6-5 and J usage is TRBJ2-3, with unresolved D. The CDR3 runs to 13 residues. Looked up from germline, CDR1 is MNHEY and CDR2 is SVGAGI. Trimming shortened V by 6 bases and J by 6 bases, and 13 bases separated the two germline ends. The DNA of the CDR3 is TGTGCCAGCAGGCTACTCGCGGAGGATACGCAGTATTTT. Protein product: CASRLLAEDTQYF.

As to this clonotype: At one boundary the junction diverges from the germline segment, which might be a read error. The chain joins TRBV12-3 or TRBV12-4 to TRBJ1-1; D uncertain. This CDR3 is built from 13 residues. The CDR3 is CAGSLEARREAFF. Here the CDR3 DNA reads TGTGCCGGCAGTTTGGAAGCCCGCAGAGAAGCTTTCTTT.

V and J are TRBV27 and TRBJ2-4, with TRBD2 matching over 7 bases. The J call is doubtful: the DNA matches TRBJ2-7 better. CDR1 is MNHEY and CDR2 is SMNVEV in the germline V gene (reference sequence). The CDR3 contains 14 residues. The CDR3 coding sequence is TGTGCCAGCAGTTTTGGCGGGGACTACTACGAGCAGTACTTC. Translation gives CASSFGGDYYEQYF.

The V and J genes are TRBV4-1 and TRBJ2-1; D might be TRBD2 (5 bases). Germline CDR1 is MGHRA and CDR2 is YSYEKL. Trimming took off 1 base at V and 5 bases at J, with 15 bases between the two ends. The CDR3 length is 16 residues. The CDR3 bases are TGCGCCAGCAGCCAAGGCCTAGCTAAGGTGCACAATGAGCAGTTCTTC. Its protein is CASSQGLAKVHNEQFF.

The chain links TRBV20-1 to TRBJ2-7, with a tentative D call TRBD2 (7 bases). V was clipped by 5 bases and J by 2 bases, with 22 bases between them. The length of the CDR3 is 16 residues. CDR1 and CDR2 from the germline V gene are DFQATT and SNEGSKA (reference sequence). CDR3: CSARPNNGGPPYEQYF. The CDR3 DNA is TGCAGTGCTCGACCAAATAACGGGGGGCCCCCCTACGAGCAGTACTTC.

This clonotype appeared a few times. The rearrangement joins TRBV12-3 or TRBV12-4 to TRBJ1-6; perhaps TRBD1 as D (5 bases). The CDR3 extends over 14 amino acids. Trimming left V 5 bases short and J 4 bases short, with 9 bases between. The CDR3 bases are TGTGCCAGCAGTCCCCGACAGTATAATTCACCCCTCCACTTT. This translates into CASSPRQYNSPLHF.

The chain joins TRBV27 to TRBJ2-1; 14 positions match TRBD2. In germline, CDR1 is MNHEY, CDR2 SMNVEV (reference sequence). The CDR3 sequence is 17 residues long. With V trimmed by 4 bases and J by 6 bases, 8 bases remained unmatched. The DNA for the CDR3 is TGTGCCAGCAGTTGGAGGAAGGGGACTAGCGGGAGCAATGAGCAGTTCTTC. This gives the protein CASSWRKGTSGSNEQFF.

This clonotype was counted between two and nine times. J is TRBJ1-2 and V is TRBV7-8; 8 positions match TRBD1. V lost 1 base to trimming and J lost 4 bases; unmatched junction nucleotides: 5. Germline assignment: CDR1 SGHVS and CDR2 FQNEAQ. The CDR3 spans 15 residues. In nucleotides, the CDR3 is TGTGCCAGCAGCTTAGGAGGACAGGGCCGCTATGGCTACACCTTC. This codes for CASSLGGQGRYGYTF.

This clonotype showed up many times. This chain connects TRBV10-3 to TRBJ2-4; D is unclear. The germline CDR1 and CDR2 sequences are ENHRY and SYGVKD. The V end lost 0 bases, the J end lost 6 bases, and 12 bases lay between the germline ends. This CDR3 contains 15 residues. The CDR3 loop is CAISESRQGLNIQYF. In DNA, the CDR3 is TGTGCCATCAGTGAGTCGCGTCAAGGATTAAACATTCAGTACTTC.

This chain connects TRBV20-1 to TRBJ2-7; no clear D gene. V lost 0 bases and J 4 bases, leaving 13 bases between the germline ends. Germline V gives CDR1 DFQATT, CDR2 SNEGSKA (reference sequence). CDR3 size: 14 residues. The CDR3: CSARDRRTEYEQYF. In DNA form, the CDR3 reads TGCAGTGCTAGAGATCGAAGGACCGAGTACGAGCAGTACTTC.

A remark on this clonotype: A far larger clone is one nucleotide away, so this likely arose from a read error. The gene calls are TRBV2 and TRBJ2-7, with unresolved D. CDR3 length equals 11 residues. The V and J ends lost 3 bases and 5 bases respectively, with 5 bases between them. Germline lookup yields CDR1 SNHLY and CDR2 FYNNEI. The CDR3 protein is CASSDPNEQYF. Written as DNA, the CDR3 is TGTGCCAGCAGTGACCCCAACGAGCAGTACTTC.

The V call is TRBV12-3 or TRBV12-4, the J call TRBJ2-5; TRBD1 or TRBD2 may be the D gene (5 bases each). Between the trimmed V and J ends, which lost 0 bases and 4 bases, there was a span of 12 bases. This CDR3 has 15 residues. The CDR3 DNA sequence: TGTGCCAGCAGTTTAGCTGGGTCAGGGAGAGAGACCCAGTACTTC. It translates to CASSLAGSGRETQYF.